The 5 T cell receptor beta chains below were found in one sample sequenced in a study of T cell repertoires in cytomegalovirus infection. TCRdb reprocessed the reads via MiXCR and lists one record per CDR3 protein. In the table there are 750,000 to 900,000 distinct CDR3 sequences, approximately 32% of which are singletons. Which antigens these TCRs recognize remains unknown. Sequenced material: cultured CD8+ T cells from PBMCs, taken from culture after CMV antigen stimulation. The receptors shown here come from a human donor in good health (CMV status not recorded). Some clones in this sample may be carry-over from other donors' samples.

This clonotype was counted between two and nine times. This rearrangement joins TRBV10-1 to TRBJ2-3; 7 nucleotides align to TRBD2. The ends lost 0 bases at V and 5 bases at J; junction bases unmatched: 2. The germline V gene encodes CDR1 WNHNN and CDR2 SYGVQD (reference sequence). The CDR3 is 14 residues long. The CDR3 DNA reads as TGCGCCAGCAGTGAGTCGCCGGGGGGAGATACGCAGTATTTT. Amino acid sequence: CASSESPGGDTQYF.

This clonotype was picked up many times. Written as DNA, the CDR3 is TGTGCCAGCAGTTACTCCCTAACCGGGCACTACAATGAGCAGTTCTTC. Its translation is CASSYSLTGHYNEQFF. The chain recombines TRBV6-5 with TRBJ2-1; D not certain. The CDR3 has 16 amino acids. The V and J ends lost 0 bases and 3 bases respectively, with 12 bases between them. In germline, CDR1 is MNHEY, CDR2 SVGAGI.

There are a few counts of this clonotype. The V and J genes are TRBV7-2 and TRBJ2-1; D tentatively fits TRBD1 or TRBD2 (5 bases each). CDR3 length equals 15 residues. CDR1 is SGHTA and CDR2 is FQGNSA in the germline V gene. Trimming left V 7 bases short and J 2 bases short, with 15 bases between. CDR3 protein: CASTPVGRPYNEQFF. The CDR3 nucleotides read TGTGCCAGCACCCCGGTGGGACGGCCCTACAATGAGCAGTTCTTC.

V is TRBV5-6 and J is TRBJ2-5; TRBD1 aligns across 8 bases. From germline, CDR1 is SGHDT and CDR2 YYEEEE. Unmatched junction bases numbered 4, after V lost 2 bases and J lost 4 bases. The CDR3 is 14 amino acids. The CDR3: CASSFLDRAETQYF. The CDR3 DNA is TGTGCCAGCAGCTTCTTGGACAGGGCAGAGACCCAGTACTTC.

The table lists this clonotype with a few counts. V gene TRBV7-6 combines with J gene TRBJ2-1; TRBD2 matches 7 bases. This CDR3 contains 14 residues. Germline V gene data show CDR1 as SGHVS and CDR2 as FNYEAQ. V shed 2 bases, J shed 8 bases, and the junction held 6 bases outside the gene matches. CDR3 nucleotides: TGTGCCAGCAGCTTATTTGGCGGGGGAGATGAGCAGTTCTTC. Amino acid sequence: CASSLFGGGDEQFF.